Reported below is one T cell receptor beta chain. Antigen unknown. The record originates from a study of monozygotic twins with inflammatory bowel disease. General observations from the study: Patient-specific immunosuppressive treatments may have made repertoires more variable. Healthy twins shared more clonotypes with others than IBD patients, most markedly active ones.

CDR1 and CDR2 (germline): KGHDR, SFDVKD. The CDR3 has 15 amino acids. Each UMI harboured a 6-nucleotide sample barcode and was appended via template switching. Following a re-call of the 5' RACE reads, TCRdb has one entry per CDR3 protein and lacks DNA. The table counts under 130,000 distinct CDR3 sequences; 1.5% to 2% lies in the top ten. Sequencing used blood. The V call is TRBV24-1, the J call TRBJ2-7; the TCRdb D gene call, TRBD2, has no DNA to confirm it. The clonotype comes from a human donor with ulcerative colitis or Crohn's disease, or a healthy co-twin of an affected twin (not recorded which). CDR3 protein: CATSESGRATYEQYF.